This T cell receptor beta chain was retrieved from a study of CDR3 diversity in severe acne. The sample holds one count of this clonotype. MiXCR, applied by TCRdb to the PCR reads, yields one record per CDR3 protein. The data show over 70,000 distinct CDR3 sequences, with around 53% seen just once and around an eighth held by the top ten. The sequenced sample consisted of blood. The source is a male donor in good health, without acne.

The CDR3 protein is CASSRPGTDAGYTEAFF. The CDR3, as DNA: TGTGCCAGCAGCCGTCCGGGGACAGACGCGGGTTACACTGAAGCTTTCTTT. This chain links TRBV2 with TRBJ1-1; TRBD1 matches 7 bases. This CDR3 has 17 residues. Germline trimming cut 6 bases from V and 3 bases from J; bases unmatched to any gene: 16. Germline lookup yields CDR1 SNHLY and CDR2 FYNNEI.